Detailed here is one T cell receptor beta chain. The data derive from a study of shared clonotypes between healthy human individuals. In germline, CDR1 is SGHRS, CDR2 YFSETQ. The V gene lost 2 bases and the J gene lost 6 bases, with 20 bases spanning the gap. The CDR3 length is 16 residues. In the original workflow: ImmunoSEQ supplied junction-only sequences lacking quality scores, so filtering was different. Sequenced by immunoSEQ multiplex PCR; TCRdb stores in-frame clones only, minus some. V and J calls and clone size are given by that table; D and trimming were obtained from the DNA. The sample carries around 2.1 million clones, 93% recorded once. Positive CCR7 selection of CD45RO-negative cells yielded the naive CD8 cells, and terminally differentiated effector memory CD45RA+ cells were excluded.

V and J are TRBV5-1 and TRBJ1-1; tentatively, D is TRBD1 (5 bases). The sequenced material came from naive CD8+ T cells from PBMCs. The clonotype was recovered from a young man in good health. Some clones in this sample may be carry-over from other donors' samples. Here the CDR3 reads CASSLLFRGEVAEAFF. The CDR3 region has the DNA TGCGCCAGCAGCTTACTTTTTAGGGGCGAGGTCGCTGAAGCTTTCTTT.